A single sample is the source of the 5 T cell receptor beta chains below, sequenced in a study of shared clonotypes between healthy human individuals. The method was immunoSEQ multiplex PCR; TCRdb's version includes in-frame clones alone and lacks a portion of them. The sample contains 1.4 million or so clones, 98% of which appear only once. The sequenced material came from naive CD4+ T cells sorted from blood. Subset given: CD45RA+ positively selected. The receptors come from a man aged 25-40 years in good health.

V gene TRBV5-4 combines with J gene TRBJ1-1; TRBD1 is a possible D gene (5 bases). The CDR3 contains 14 residues. The germline gives CDR1 SGHNT, CDR2 YYREEE (reference sequence). V lost 1 base, J lost 4 bases, and 11 bases lay in between. CDR3 nucleotides: TGTGCCAGCAGCTTGACAGGTGAAGGCACTGAAGCTTTCTTT. Encoded protein: CASSLTGEGTEAFF.

J is TRBJ2-7 and V is TRBV27, with 8 bases that match TRBD1. CDR3 size: 18 residues. The germline V gene encodes CDR1 MNHEY and CDR2 SMNVEV (reference sequence). J was trimmed by 0 bases and V by 2 bases; bases with no gene match: 12. Here the CDR3 reads CASSLRGPRDRPSYEQYF. The DNA for the CDR3 is TGTGCCAGCAGTTTAAGGGGACCCCGGGACAGGCCCTCCTACGAGCAGTACTTC.

The rearrangement uses TRBV28 and TRBJ2-7, with unresolved D. Per germline, CDR1 MDHEN and CDR2 SYDVKM. The V end was cut by 5 bases, the J end by 2 bases, with 19 bases between. The CDR3 is made up of 16 amino acids. The CDR3 region is CASSHHQGLRAYEQYF. The CDR3 nucleotides are TGTGCCAGCAGTCACCACCAAGGGCTCCGGGCCTACGAGCAGTACTTC.

The CDR3 region has the DNA TGTGCCTCCGGCCACAGGGACACCGGGGAGCTGTTTTTT. Its protein is CASGHRDTGELFF. V gene TRBV27 combines with J gene TRBJ2-2, with a tentative D call TRBD1 (6 bases). The germline V gene encodes CDR1 MNHEY and CDR2 SMNVEV (reference sequence). CDR3 length equals 13 residues. V lost 11 bases, J lost 3 bases, and 13 bases lay in between.

The chain recombines TRBV5-1 with TRBJ2-7, with 10 positions matching TRBD1. CDR1 and CDR2 (germline): SGHRS, YFSETQ. Trimming removed 4 bases from V and 5 bases from J; junction bases left unmatched: 12. This CDR3 is built from 16 residues. The CDR3 bases are TGCGCCAGCAGCCCGGACAGGGGGTACCTTGAGGACGAGCAGTACTTC. Its protein is CASSPDRGYLEDEQYF.